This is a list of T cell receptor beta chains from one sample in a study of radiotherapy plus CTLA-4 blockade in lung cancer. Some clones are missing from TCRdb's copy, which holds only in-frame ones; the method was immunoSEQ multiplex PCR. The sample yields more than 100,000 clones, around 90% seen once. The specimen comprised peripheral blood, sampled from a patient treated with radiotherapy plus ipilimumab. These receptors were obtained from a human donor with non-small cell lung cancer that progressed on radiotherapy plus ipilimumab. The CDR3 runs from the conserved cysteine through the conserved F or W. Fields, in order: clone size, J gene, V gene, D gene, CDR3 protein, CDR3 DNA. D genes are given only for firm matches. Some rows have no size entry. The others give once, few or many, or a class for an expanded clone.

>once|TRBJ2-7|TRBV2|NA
CASSGRGRPYEQYF
TGTGCCAGCAGTGGGAGGGGGAGACCCTACGAGCAGTACTTC
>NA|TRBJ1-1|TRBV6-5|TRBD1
CASSYRDRGPNTEAFF
TGTGCCAGCAGTTACCGGGACAGGGGACCGAACACTGAAGCTTTCTTT
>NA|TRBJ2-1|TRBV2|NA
CASSDAGSYNEQFF
TGTGCCAGCAGTGATGCGGGGTCCTACAATGAGCAGTTCTTC
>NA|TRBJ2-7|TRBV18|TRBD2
CASSPLSAGSYEQYF
TGTGCCAGCTCACCACTGTCAGCGGGAAGCTACGAGCAGTACTTC
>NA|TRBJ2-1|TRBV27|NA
CASKGGPPNEQFF
TGTGCCAGCAAGGGGGGGCCACCCAATGAGCAGTTCTTC
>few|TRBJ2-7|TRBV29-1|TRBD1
CSVVGQGMYEQYF
TGCAGCGTCGTGGGACAGGGGATGTACGAGCAGTACTTC
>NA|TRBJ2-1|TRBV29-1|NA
CSVTGPYNEQFF
TGCAGCGTTACCGGGCCTTACAATGAGCAGTTCTTC
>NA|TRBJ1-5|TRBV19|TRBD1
CASSTRQGKVGQPQHF
TGTGCCAGTAGTACTCGACAGGGGAAGGTAGGTCAGCCCCAGCATTTT
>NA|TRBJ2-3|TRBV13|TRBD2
CASSVRTSGRADTQYF
TGTGCCAGCAGCGTCAGGACTAGCGGGAGGGCTGATACGCAGTATTTT
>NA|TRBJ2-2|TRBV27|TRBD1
CASTSTGGGGELFF
TGTGCCAGCACCTCGACAGGGGGAGGCGGGGAGCTGTTTTTT
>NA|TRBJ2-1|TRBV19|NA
CASSIDRGRRQFF
TGTGCCAGTAGTATTGATCGGGGGCGACGGCAGTTCTTC
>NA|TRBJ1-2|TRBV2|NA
CASSVSRAAYGYTF
TGTGCCAGCAGTGTGAGCAGGGCTGCCTATGGCTACACCTTC
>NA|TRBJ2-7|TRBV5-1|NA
CASSLVAPSYEQYF
TGCGCCAGCAGCTTGGTAGCTCCCTCCTACGAGCAGTACTTC
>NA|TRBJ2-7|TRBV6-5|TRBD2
CASSSGREVWQYF
TGTGCCAGCAGTTCCGGACGGGAGGTTTGGCAGTACTTC
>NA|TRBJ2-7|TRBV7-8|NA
CASSLIVHGEQYF
TGTGCCAGCAGCTTAATTGTTCATGGCGAGCAGTACTTC
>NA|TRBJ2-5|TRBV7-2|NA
CASSQRIGSWETQYF
TGTGCCAGCAGCCAGCGTATCGGGTCCTGGGAGACCCAGTACTTC
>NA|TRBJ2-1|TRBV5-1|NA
CASSSPLQFF
TGCGCCAGCAGCTCCCCATTGCAGTTCTTC
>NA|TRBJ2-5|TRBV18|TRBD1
CASSPGTAYQETQYF
TGTGCCAGCTCACCGGGGACAGCGTACCAAGAGACCCAGTACTTC
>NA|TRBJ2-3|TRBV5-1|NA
CASSSGLGRDTQYF
TGCGCCAGCAGCTCGGGATTAGGACGTGATACGCAGTATTTT
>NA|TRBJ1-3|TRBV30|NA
CAWRLQNSGNTIYF
TGTGCCTGGAGGCTACAGAACTCTGGAAACACCATATATTTT
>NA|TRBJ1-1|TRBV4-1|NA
CASSQARGWGAEAFF
TGCGCCAGCAGCCAAGCCAGGGGCTGGGGCGCTGAAGCTTTCTTT
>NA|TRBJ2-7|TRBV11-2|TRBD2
CASSQRSGVTYEQYF
TGTGCCAGCAGTCAGAGGAGCGGGGTGACCTACGAGCAGTACTTC
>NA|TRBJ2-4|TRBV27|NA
CASSLSGIAKNIQYF
TGTGCCAGCAGTTTATCTGGCATAGCCAAAAACATTCAGTACTTC
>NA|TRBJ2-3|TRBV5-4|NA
CASSLAASPQYF
TGTGCCAGCAGCTTGGCTGCTAGCCCGCAGTATTTT
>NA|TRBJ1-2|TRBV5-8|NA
CSGDSARFGYTF
TGTTCGGGAGATTCCGCCCGTTTTGGCTACACCTTC
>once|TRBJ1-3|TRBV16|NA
CASSQMGGENTIYF
TGTGCCAGCAGCCAAATGGGGGGCGAAAACACCATATATTTT
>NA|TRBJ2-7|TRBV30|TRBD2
CAWSPGTSNYEQYF
TGTGCCTGGAGTCCCGGGACTAGCAACTACGAGCAGTACTTC
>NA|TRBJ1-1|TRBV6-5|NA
CASSSRANTEAFF
TGTGCCAGCAGTTCCAGGGCGAACACTGAAGCTTTCTTT
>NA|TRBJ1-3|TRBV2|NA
CASSDSASSGNTIYF
TGTGCCAGCAGTGATTCGGCCAGCTCTGGAAACACCATATATTTT
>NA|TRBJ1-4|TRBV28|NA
CASSLGGLGDNEKLFF
TGTGCCAGCAGTTTGGGAGGATTGGGGGATAACGAAAAACTGTTTTTT
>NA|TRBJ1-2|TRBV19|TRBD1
CASSRQDRGDYTF
TGTGCCAGTAGTAGACAGGACAGGGGTGACTACACCTTC
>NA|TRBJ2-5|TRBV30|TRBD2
CAWSGSGKETQYF
TGTGCCTGGAGTGGTAGCGGGAAGGAGACCCAGTACTTC
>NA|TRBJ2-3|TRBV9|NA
CASSALAESTDTQYF
TGTGCCAGCAGCGCCTTAGCGGAAAGCACAGATACGCAGTATTTT
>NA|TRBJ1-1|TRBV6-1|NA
CASSALLGRGTEAFF
TGTGCCAGCAGTGCCCTACTTGGGAGGGGCACTGAAGCTTTCTTT
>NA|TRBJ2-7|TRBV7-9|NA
CASSTHPSEQYF
TGTGCCAGCAGCACCCACCCCTCCGAGCAGTACTTC
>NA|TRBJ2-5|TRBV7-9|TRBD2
CASSLPLAGEKTQYF
TGTGCCAGCAGCTTACCCCTAGCGGGAGAAAAGACCCAGTACTTC
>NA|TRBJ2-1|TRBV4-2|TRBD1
CASSQGDRMGNEQFF
TGTGCCAGCAGCCAAGGGGACAGGATGGGAAATGAGCAGTTCTTC
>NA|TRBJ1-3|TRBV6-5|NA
CASSFWGAGNTIYF
TGTGCCAGCAGTTTTTGGGGGGCTGGAAACACCATATATTTT
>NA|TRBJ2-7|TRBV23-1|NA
CASSQSVVAELYEQYF
TGCGCCAGCAGTCAATCGGTAGTAGCGGAGCTCTACGAGCAGTACTTC
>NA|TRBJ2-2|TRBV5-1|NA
CASSLKGGGELFF
TGCGCCAGCAGCTTGAAGGGAGGCGGGGAGCTGTTTTTT
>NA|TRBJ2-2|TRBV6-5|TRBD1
CASSYQDRGAGELFF
TGTGCCAGCAGTTACCAGGACAGGGGAGCCGGGGAGCTGTTTTTT
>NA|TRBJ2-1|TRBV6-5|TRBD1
CASTSVGQGAYEQFF
TGTGCCAGCACCAGCGTCGGACAGGGGGCGTATGAGCAGTTCTTC
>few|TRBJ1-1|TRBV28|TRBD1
CASSLLGQGEAFF
TGTGCCAGCAGTTTGTTGGGACAGGGAGAGGCTTTCTTT
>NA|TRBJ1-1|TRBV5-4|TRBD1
CASSPQGGSLTEAFF
TGTGCCAGCAGCCCACAGGGGGGCTCCCTCACTGAAGCTTTCTTT
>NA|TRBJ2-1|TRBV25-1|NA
CASSEIVGNYNEQFF
TGTGCCAGCAGTGAAATTGTCGGAAACTACAATGAGCAGTTCTTC
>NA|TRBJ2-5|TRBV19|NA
CASKPYGPGLETQYF
TGTGCCAGTAAGCCCTACGGTCCGGGGCTGGAGACCCAGTACTTC
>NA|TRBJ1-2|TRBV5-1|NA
CASPANFGEVSYGYTF
TGCGCGAGCCCCGCTAACTTCGGGGAGGTCAGCTATGGCTACACCTTC
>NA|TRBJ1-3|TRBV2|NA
CASTPNLAAGGNTIYF
TGTGCCAGCACCCCGAACTTGGCGGCGGGTGGAAACACCATATATTTT
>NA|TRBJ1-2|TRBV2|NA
CASIRETAGGYTF
TGTGCCAGCATTAGGGAGACGGCCGGCGGCTACACCTTC
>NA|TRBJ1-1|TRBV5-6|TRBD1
CASSSVQGLSEAFF
TGTGCCAGCAGCTCTGTACAGGGGTTATCTGAAGCTTTCTTT